Given below is one TCR beta chain in context. Its antigen specificity is not known. No much larger clone is present one base from it, and per-base qualities are unavailable. Between about 2 and 5 ug genomic DNA was input per sample, and equal DNA input was given to paired samples. TCR beta libraries were constructed with the immunoSEQ hsTCRbeta Kit, with multiplexed V and J gene primers used across two PCR steps. The pooled libraries, together with positive and negative controls, were sequenced on an Illumina MiSeq running a 100-cycle paired-end protocol. Turning to the authors' computational methods: The immunoSEQ vendor processed the raw data into normalized, annotated TCR beta repertoire reports. Richness was defined as the number of unique clones by nucleotide sequence, and the iChao1 and Efron-Thisted estimators were used to extrapolate total richness. Paired lesions were characterized and compared using Pielou's evenness, Simpson's index, top-ten clone proportional abundance, and the Morisita overlap index. Not all clones reach the TCRdb copy of this immuneACCESS table, which keeps in-frame sequences only. Checked studies attribute under half of the gap to unresolved V genes and leave the rest unexplained. That table supplies the V and J calls and clone size; D and trimming were determined from the DNA. Present in this sample are some 2,200 clones, about 90% of which were seen just once. Approximately 3.4% of the sample is held by the ten biggest clonotypes.

The record originates from a study of T cells in lung cancer brain metastases (dated by TCRdb to 2017 to 2018). Notes on the research overall: About 85% of the roughly 20 patients had a history of tobacco use, with a median of 40 pack-years. Of the 20 or so patients, 15 to 18 received no interval therapy between resection of the primary and resection of the metastasis. A median interval of roughly 50 weeks was observed between acquisition of the primary and brain metastasis specimens. TCR beta CDR3 repertoires were compared between fully resected primary non-small cell lung cancers and paired brain metastases. The cohort included roughly 20 patients who provided approximately 40 specimens, with each patient contributing one primary lung lesion and one brain metastasis. A median age at first diagnosis of roughly 56 years was recorded for the patients, of whom several were male and about a dozen were female. Primary and metastatic specimens both had an average DNA integrity number of approximately 3.9, with no significant difference between the two sites.

CDR1 MNHNS and CDR2 SASEGT are derived from the germline V gene. Including the terminal cysteine and phenylalanine, the CDR3 comprises 14 residues. The entry retains the CDR3 DNA only, 42 bases that are in frame from base 1. V was cut back by 5 bases and J by 9 bases, leaving a gap of 17 bases between them. Patients had resection for either synchronous oligometastatic disease or delayed recurrence of a solitary brain metastasis. To avoid including cancers other than NSCLC, any patient with a history of multiple malignancies was excluded. Tumor areas were macrodissected from roughly 5 deparaffinized about 11 um unstained sections guided by marked H&E slides. All specimens were fixed in formalin and embedded in paraffin (FFPE). The AllPrep DNA/RNA FFPE Kit was used for extraction of genomic DNA. Overall study results and their limits: Retrieval of the complete infiltrating T cell repertoire may have been prevented by DNA fragmentation in FFPE samples. Most clones were specific to a single lesion, and paired lesions overlapped only to a limited degree (mean Morisita index approximately 0.23). Effects of preoperative corticosteroids on T cell infiltration in brain metastases could not be controlled. A significantly larger repertoire fraction was made up by the ten most abundant clones in brain metastases than in primaries, which was suggestive of clonal expansion. Compared with their paired primaries, brain metastases had significantly fewer unique productive clones (median about 1,600 versus 5,000).

The chain is encoded by TRBV6-1 joined to TRBJ1-5, with the D segment identity uncertain. Sequencing was performed on tumor tissue from the primary lung tumor. Taken with the paper, the label for cell subset or site translates to: primary lung cancer lesion. The receptor was isolated from a man aged 70-80 years with non-small cell lung cancer. Here the CDR3 is given as CASSKDGQIWPQHF. The DNA reads as follows: TGTGCCAGCAGTAAAGATGGGCAGATTTGGCCCCAGCATTTT.